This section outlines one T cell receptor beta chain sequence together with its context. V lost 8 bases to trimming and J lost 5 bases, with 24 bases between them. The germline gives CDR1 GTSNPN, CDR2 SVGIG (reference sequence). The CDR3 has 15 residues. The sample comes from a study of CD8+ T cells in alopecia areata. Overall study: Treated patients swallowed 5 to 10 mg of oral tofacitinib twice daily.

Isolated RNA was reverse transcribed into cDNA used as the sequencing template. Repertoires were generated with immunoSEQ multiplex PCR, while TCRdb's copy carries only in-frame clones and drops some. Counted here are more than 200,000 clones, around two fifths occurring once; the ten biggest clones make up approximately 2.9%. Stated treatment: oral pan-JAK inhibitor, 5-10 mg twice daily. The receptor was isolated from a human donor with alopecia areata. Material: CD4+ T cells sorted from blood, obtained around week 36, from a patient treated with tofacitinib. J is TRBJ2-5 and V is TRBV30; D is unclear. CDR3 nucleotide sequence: TGTGCCGCCGTGTCATTGGGTCGGATATCGGAGACCCAGTACTTC. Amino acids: CAAVSLGRISETQYF.